This TCR beta chain was sequenced in a study of blood T cell repertoires in COVID-19. This clone was counted between two and nine times. Here immunoSEQ multiplex PCR was the method, and the copy in TCRdb shows in-frame clones only, minus some. The sample has about 180,000 clones; about 79% are singletons. Trimming removed 3 bases from V and 2 bases from J; junction bases left unmatched: 2. The CDR3 spans 15 residues. Germline-derived CDR1 and CDR2 are SGHRS and YFSETQ. The material sequenced was peripheral blood. The chain combines TRBV5-1 with TRBJ2-5, with 12 bases aligning to TRBD2. The receptor comes from a woman aged 70-85 years with acute or convalescent COVID-19. The CDR3 nucleotides are TGCGCCAGCAGCTCCGGACTAGCGGGACAAGAGACCCAGTACTTC. Amino acids: CASSSGLAGQETQYF.